This T cell receptor (beta chain) was documented in a study of blood T cell repertoires in COVID-19. Study-level background: Sites across the United States, Italy and Spain contributed samples from acute and convalescent COVID-19. PBMCs, B-cell-depleted T cells, or T cells provided the cDNA or gDNA that made up the material.

The table lists this clone with a count of one. One end of the junction does not line up with germline, which may come from a read error. Seattle's enrolled individuals joined amid active infection and were then monitored longitudinally. Authors' analysis steps: For nucleated cells, counts were estimated from reference gene primer amplification. Using immunoSEQ multiplex PCR, the repertoire was profiled, and TCRdb retains in-frame clones only, with some absent. V and J calls and clone size are given by that table; D and trimming were obtained from the DNA. This table has almost 90,000 clones, less than 95% appearing once. Germline V gene sequence: CDR1 SQVTM, CDR2 ANQGSEA. CDR3 size: 16 residues.

The sequencing sample was made of peripheral blood. The genes are TRBV29-1 and TRBJ2-1; 8 nucleotides line up with TRBD1. The clonotype comes from a man between 18 and 29 years old with COVID-19, enrolled during active disease. The CDR3 DNA reads TGCGGCGTTGAAGGGATTCAGGGGGCAACCTACAATGAGCAGTTCTTC. Translation gives CGVEGIQGATYNEQFF.